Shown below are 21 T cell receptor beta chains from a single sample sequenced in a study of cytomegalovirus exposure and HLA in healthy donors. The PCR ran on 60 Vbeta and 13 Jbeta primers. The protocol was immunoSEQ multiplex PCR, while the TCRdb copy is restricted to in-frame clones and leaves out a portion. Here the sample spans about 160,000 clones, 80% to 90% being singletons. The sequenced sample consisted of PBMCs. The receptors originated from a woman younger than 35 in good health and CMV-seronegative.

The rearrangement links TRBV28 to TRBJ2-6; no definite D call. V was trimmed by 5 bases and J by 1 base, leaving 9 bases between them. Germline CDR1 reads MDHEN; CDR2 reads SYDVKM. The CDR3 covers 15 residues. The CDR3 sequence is CASSRYGSGANVLTF. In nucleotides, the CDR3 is TGTGCCAGCAGTCGCTACGGGTCTGGGGCCAACGTCCTGACTTTC.

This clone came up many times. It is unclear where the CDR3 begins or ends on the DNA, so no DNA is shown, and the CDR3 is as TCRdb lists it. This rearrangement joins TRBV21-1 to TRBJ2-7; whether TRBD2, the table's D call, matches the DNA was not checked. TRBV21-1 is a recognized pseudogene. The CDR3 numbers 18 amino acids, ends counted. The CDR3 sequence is CASSKVAPGTGAVHEQYF.

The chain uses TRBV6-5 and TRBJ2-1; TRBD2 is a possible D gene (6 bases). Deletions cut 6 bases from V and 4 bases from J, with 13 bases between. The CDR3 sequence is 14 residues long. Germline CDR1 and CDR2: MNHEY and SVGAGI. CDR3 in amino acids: CASRDLAPYNEQFF. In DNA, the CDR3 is TGTGCCAGCAGGGATCTAGCGCCGTACAATGAGCAGTTCTTC.

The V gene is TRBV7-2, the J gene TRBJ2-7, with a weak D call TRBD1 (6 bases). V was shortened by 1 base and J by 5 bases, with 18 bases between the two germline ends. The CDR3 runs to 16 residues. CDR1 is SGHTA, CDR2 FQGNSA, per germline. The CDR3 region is CASSLVNRVRIDEQYF. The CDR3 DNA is TGTGCCAGCAGCTTAGTCAACAGGGTGAGGATAGACGAGCAGTACTTC.

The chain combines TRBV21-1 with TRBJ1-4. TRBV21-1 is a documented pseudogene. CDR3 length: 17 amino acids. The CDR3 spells CASSKKRRIATNEKLFF. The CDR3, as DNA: TGTGCCAGCAGCAAAAAGCGGCGCATTGCAACTAATGAAAAACTGTTTTTT.

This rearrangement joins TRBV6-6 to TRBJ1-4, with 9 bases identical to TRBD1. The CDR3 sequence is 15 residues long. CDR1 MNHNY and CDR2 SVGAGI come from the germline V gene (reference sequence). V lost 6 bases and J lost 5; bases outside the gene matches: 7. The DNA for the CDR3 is TGTGCCAGCAGCCGACAGGGGGGAGAGAATGAAAAACTGTTTTTT. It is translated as CASSRQGGENEKLFF.

The CDR3 loop reads CASSQVAGTVYEQYF. Written as DNA, the CDR3 is TGTGCCAGCAGCCAAGTCGCGGGGACAGTCTACGAGCAGTACTTC. The chain recombines TRBV4-2 with TRBJ2-7; D may be TRBD1 (7 bases). Trimming left V 1 base short and J 3 bases short, with 13 bases between. Germline V gene data show CDR1 as LGHNA and CDR2 as YNFKEQ. The CDR3 length is 15 residues.

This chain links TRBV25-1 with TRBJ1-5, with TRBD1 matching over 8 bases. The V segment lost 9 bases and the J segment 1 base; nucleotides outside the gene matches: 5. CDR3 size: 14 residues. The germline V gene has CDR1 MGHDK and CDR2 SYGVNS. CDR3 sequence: CASTGQGSNQPQHF. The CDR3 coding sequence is TGTGCCAGTACCGGACAGGGAAGCAATCAGCCCCAGCATTTT.

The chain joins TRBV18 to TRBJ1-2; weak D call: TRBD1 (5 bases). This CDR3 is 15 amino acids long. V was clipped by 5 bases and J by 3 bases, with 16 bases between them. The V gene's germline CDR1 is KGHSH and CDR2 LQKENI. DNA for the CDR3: TGTGCCAGCTCAACGGCGACAGAGACGGACTATGGCTACACCTTC. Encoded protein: CASSTATETDYGYTF.

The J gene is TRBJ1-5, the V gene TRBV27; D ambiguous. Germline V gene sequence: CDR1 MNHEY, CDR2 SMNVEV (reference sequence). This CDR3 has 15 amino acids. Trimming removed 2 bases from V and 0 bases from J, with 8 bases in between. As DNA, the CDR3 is TGTGCCAGCAGTTTAGGACTAAATAGCAATCAGCCCCAGCATTTT. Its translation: CASSLGLNSNQPQHF.

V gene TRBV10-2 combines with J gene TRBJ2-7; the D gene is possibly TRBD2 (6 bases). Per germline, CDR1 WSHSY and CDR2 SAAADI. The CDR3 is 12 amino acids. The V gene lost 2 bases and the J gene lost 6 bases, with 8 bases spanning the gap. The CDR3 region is CASSEPEGEQYF. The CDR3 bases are TGCGCCAGCAGTGAGCCGGAGGGCGAGCAGTACTTC.

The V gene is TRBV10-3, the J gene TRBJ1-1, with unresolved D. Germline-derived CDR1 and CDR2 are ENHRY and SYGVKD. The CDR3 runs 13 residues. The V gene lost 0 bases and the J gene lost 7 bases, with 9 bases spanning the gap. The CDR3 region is CAISESAGIEAFF. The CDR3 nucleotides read TGTGCCATCAGTGAGTCGGCGGGAATTGAAGCTTTCTTT.

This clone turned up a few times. CDR3 loop: CASSLIGGEQYF. The CDR3 DNA sequence: TGTGCCAGCAGTCTCATCGGAGGCGAGCAGTACTTC. The chain combines TRBV11-2 with TRBJ2-7; tentative D call: TRBD2 (5 bases). CDR1 is SGHAT and CDR2 is FQNNGV in the germline V gene. CDR3 size: 12 residues. V was pared by 6 bases and J by 6 bases, with 12 bases between. The whole variable domain, filled in from reference TRBV11-2 and TRBJ2-7, reads EAGVAQSPRYKIIEKRQSVAFWCNPISGHATLYWYQQILGQGPKLLIQFQNNGVVDDSQLPKDRFSAERLKGVDSTLKIQPAKLEDSAVYLCASSLIGGEQYFGPGTRLTVT.

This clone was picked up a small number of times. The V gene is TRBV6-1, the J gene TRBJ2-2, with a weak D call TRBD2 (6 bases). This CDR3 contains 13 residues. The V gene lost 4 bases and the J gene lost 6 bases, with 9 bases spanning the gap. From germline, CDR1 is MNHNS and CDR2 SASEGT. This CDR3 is CASSARDSGELFF. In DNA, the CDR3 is TGTGCCAGCAGTGCACGGGACTCCGGGGAGCTGTTTTTT.

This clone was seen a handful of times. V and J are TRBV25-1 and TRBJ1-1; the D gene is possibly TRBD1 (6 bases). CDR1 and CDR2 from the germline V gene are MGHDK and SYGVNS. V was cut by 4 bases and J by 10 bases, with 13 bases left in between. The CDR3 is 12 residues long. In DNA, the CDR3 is TGTGCCAGCAGTGGGACAGACTCACGAGCTTTCTTT. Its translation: CASSGTDSRAFF.

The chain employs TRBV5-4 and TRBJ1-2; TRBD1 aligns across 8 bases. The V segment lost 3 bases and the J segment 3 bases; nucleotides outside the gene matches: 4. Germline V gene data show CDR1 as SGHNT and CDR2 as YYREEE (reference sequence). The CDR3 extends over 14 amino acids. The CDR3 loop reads CASSSDRGDYGYTF. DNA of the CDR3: TGTGCCAGCAGCTCCGACAGGGGAGACTATGGCTACACCTTC.

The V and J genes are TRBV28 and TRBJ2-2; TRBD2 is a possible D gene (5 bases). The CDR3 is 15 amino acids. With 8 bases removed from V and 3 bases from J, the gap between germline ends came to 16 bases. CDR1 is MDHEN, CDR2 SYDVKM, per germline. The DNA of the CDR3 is TGTGCCAGCGTGGCGGGTAATAAGGACACCGGGGAGCTGTTTTTT. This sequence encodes CASVAGNKDTGELFF.

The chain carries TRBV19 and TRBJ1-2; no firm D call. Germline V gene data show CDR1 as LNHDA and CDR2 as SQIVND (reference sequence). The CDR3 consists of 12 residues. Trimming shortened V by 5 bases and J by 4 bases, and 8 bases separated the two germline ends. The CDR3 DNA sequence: TGTGCCAGTAGTCCAAACACCTATGGCTACACCTTC. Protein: CASSPNTYGYTF.

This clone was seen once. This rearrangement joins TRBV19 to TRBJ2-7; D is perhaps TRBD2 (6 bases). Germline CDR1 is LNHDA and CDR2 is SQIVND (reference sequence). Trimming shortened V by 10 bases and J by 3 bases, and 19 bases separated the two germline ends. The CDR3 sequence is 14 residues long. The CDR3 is CATGPGGALYEQYF. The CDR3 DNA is TGTGCCACAGGCCCGGGCGGGGCTCTCTACGAGCAGTACTTC.

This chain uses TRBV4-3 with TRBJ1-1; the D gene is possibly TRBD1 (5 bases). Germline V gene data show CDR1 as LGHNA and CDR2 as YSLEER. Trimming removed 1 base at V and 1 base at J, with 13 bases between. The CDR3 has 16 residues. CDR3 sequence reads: CASSQGRGSRNTEAFF. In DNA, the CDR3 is TGCGCCAGCAGCCAAGGCCGGGGGAGCAGGAACACTGAAGCTTTCTTT.

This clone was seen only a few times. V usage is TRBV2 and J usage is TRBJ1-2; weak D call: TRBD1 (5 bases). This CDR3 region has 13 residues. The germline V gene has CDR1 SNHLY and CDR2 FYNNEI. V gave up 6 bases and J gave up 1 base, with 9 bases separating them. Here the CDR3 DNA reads TGTGCCAGCAGGGGGCAGCGTAACTATGGCTACACCTTC. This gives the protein CASRGQRNYGYTF.